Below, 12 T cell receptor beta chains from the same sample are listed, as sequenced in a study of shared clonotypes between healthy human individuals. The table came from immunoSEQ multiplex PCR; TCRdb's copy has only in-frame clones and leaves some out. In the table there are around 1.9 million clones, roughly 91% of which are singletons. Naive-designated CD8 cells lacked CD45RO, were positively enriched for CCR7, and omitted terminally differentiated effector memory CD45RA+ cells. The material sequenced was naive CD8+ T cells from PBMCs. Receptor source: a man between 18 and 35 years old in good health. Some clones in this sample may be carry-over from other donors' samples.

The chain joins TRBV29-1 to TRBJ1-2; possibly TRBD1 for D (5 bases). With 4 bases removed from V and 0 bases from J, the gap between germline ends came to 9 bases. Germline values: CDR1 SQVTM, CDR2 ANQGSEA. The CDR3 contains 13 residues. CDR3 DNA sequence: TGCAGCGTTGGGCAGGGAACTAACTATGGCTACACCTTC. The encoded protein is CSVGQGTNYGYTF.

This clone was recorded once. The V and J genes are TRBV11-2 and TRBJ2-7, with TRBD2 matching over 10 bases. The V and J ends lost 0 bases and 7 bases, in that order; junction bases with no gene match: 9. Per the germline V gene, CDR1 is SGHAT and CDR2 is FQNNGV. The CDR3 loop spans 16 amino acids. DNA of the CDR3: TGTGCCAGCAGCTTAGATTCGGGACTAGCGTCGAGAGAGCAGTACTTC. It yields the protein CASSLDSGLASREQYF.

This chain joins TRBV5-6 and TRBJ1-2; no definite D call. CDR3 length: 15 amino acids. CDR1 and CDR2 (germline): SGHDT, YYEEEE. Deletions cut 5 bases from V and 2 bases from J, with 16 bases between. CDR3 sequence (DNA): TGTGCCAGCAGGATTGGACGCGGCCTAAACTATGGCTACACCTTC. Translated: CASRIGRGLNYGYTF.

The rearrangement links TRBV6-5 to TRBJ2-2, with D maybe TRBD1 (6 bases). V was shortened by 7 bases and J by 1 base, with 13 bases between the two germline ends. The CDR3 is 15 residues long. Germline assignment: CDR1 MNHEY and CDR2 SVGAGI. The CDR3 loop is CASIGPGQNTGELFF. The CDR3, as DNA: TGTGCCAGCATCGGACCGGGACAGAACACCGGGGAGCTGTTTTTT.

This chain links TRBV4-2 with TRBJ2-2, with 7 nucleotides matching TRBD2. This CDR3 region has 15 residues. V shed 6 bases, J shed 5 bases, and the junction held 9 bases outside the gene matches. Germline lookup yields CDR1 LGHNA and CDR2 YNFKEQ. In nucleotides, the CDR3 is TGTGCCAGCAGTATAGGCGGGAGAGATACCGGGGAGCTGTTTTTT. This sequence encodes CASSIGGRDTGELFF.

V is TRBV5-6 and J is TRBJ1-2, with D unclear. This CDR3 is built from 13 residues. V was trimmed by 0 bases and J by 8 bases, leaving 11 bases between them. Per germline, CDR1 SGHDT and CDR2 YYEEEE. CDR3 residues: CASSLVGMRGYTF. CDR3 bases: TGTGCCAGCAGCTTGGTGGGGATGAGGGGCTACACCTTC.

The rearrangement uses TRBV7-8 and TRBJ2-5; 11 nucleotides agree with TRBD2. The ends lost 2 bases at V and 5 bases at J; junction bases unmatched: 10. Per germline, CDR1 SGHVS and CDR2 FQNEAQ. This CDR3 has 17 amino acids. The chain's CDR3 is CASSLTGLAVIRETQYF. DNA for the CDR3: TGTGCCAGCAGCTTAACGGGACTAGCGGTAATACGGGAGACCCAGTACTTC.

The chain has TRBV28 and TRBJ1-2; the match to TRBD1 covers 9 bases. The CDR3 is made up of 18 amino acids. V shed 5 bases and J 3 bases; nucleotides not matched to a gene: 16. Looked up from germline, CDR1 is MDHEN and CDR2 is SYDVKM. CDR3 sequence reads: CASSQLQGARMFDYGYTF. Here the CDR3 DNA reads TGTGCCAGCAGTCAATTACAGGGGGCGCGTATGTTTGACTATGGCTACACCTTC.

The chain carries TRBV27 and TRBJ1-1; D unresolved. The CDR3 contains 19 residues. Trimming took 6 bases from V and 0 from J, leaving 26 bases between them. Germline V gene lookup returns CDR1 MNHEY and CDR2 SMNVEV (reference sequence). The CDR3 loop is CASRPPRRWGSRLNTEAFF. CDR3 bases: TGTGCCAGCAGACCCCCCAGGAGGTGGGGATCGCGATTGAACACTGAAGCTTTCTTT.

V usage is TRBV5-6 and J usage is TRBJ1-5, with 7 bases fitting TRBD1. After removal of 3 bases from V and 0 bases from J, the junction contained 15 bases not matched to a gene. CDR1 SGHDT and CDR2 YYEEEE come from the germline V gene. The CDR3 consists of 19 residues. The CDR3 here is CASSSRREGAGNSNQPQHF. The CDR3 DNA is TGTGCCAGCAGCTCACGCCGGGAGGGGGCCGGGAATAGCAATCAGCCCCAGCATTTT.

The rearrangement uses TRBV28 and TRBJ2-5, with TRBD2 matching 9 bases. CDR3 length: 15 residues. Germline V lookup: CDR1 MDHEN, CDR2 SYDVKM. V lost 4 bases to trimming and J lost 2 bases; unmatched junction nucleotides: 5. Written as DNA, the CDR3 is TGTGCCAGCAGTTACCATAGCGGGAGTCAAGAGACCCAGTACTTC. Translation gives CASSYHSGSQETQYF.

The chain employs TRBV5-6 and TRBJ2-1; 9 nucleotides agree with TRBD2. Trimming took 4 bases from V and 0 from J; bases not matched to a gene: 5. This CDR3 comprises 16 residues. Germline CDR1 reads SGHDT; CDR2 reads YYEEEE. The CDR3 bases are TGTGCCAGCAGCCGTAGCGGGAGTCCCTCCTACAATGAGCAGTTCTTC. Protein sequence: CASSRSGSPSYNEQFF.